These 10 T cell receptor beta chains originate from one sample sequenced in a study of shared clonotypes between healthy human individuals. Sequencing used immunoSEQ multiplex PCR; TCRdb keeps in-frame clones, though not all of them. The sample yields fewer than 700,000 clones, approximately 95% seen once. Naive CD8 isolation took CD45RO-negative cells positively selected for CCR7 and excluded terminally differentiated effector memory CD45RA+ cells. Sequencing was carried out using naive CD8+ T cells sorted from blood. Receptors were obtained from a young woman in good health.

This clone is a singleton in its sample. The chain employs TRBV7-8 and TRBJ2-1; 7 bases are a match to TRBD2. The CDR3 length is 16 residues. Losses at the gene ends were 5 bases for V and 8 bases for J; bases not matched to a gene: 15. Looked up from germline, CDR1 is SGHVS and CDR2 is FQNEAQ. CDR3 sequence: CASSTNRRESGHEQFF. For the CDR3, the DNA is TGTGCCAGCAGCACAAATCGGCGGGAGTCGGGGCATGAGCAGTTCTTC.

The genes are TRBV6-6 and TRBJ2-7, with D possibly TRBD1 on 6 matching bases. This CDR3 region has 14 residues. V was clipped by 4 bases and J by 5 bases, with 15 bases between them. Germline loops: CDR1 MNHNY, CDR2 SVGAGI (reference sequence). CDR3: CASSFREGVNEQYF. The CDR3 DNA reads TGTGCCAGCAGTTTCCGCGAGGGGGTCAACGAGCAGTACTTC.

The chain uses TRBV6-7 and TRBJ2-1; D possibly corresponds to TRBD2 (5 bases). TRBV6-7 is filed as an ORF, its function uncertain. This CDR3 has 22 amino acids. Deletions cut 5 bases from V and 8 bases from J, with 40 bases between. The CDR3: CASSVLSLHRLPPWEFWDEQFF. The CDR3 region has the DNA TGTGCCAGCAGTGTGCTATCCCTCCACCGACTTCCGCCATGGGAGTTCTGGGATGAGCAGTTCTTC.

V gene TRBV9 combines with J gene TRBJ2-1, with 9 bases fitting TRBD2. Germline CDR1 SGDLS, CDR2 YYNGEE. Losses at the gene ends were 4 bases for V and 6 bases for J; bases not matched to a gene: 5. The CDR3 contains 14 residues. CDR3 sequence reads: CASSFRLAANEQFF. The DNA for the CDR3 is TGTGCCAGCAGCTTCCGACTAGCGGCCAATGAGCAGTTCTTC. The entire variable domain, with the rest obtained from reference TRBV9 and TRBJ2-1, is as follows: DSGVTQTPKHLITATGQRVTLRCSPRSGDLSVYWYQQSLDQGLQFLIQYYNGEERAKGNILERFSAQQFPDLHSELNLSSLELGDSALYFCASSFRLAANEQFFGPGTRLTVL.

The chain uses TRBV30 and TRBJ2-2; a possible D gene is TRBD2 (5 bases). Trimming pared 4 bases from V and 4 bases from J, leaving 28 bases between. This CDR3 region has 19 residues. Germline loops: CDR1 GTSNPN, CDR2 SVGIG (reference sequence). This chain's CDR3 is CAWTHPAVASLRSTGELFF. For the CDR3, the DNA is TGTGCCTGGACCCACCCGGCGGTAGCGAGCCTCCGGTCCACCGGGGAGCTGTTTTTT.

The chain recombines TRBV6-8 with TRBJ2-1, with D unresolved. This CDR3 comprises 14 residues. From germline, CDR1 is MNHGY and CDR2 SAAAGT. V lost 5 bases and J lost 4, with 12 bases in between. CDR3 sequence (DNA): TGTGCCAGCAGTCGCCCTTGGGGTTACAATGAGCAGTTCTTC. It is translated as CASSRPWGYNEQFF.

This clone came up once. The rearrangement joins TRBV4-1 to TRBJ2-5, with D perhaps TRBD1 or TRBD2 (6 bases each). The J call may be faulty, since TRBJ2-7 better matches the DNA end. The germline V gene encodes CDR1 MGHRA and CDR2 YSYEKL. The CDR3 runs 15 residues. The CDR3 sequence: CASSQEDGGGGEQYF. The CDR3 nucleotides are TGCGCCAGCAGCCAAGAAGACGGAGGGGGAGGCGAGCAGTACTTC.

The chain employs TRBV4-1 and TRBJ2-1, with D unclear. Trimming stripped 1 base from V and 0 bases from J, with 13 bases between. Looked up from germline, CDR1 is MGHRA and CDR2 is YSYEKL. CDR3 length equals 17 residues. The CDR3: CASSQVNPPSSYNEQFF. CDR3 DNA sequence: TGCGCCAGCAGCCAAGTAAACCCCCCGAGCTCCTACAATGAGCAGTTCTTC.

V and J are TRBV27 and TRBJ2-7; 7 bases line up with TRBD2. The CDR3 extends over 14 amino acids. The V gene's germline CDR1 is MNHEY and CDR2 SMNVEV (reference sequence). V was clipped by 5 bases and J by 2 bases; unmatched bases: 6. CDR3 protein: CASSTGTTPYEQYF. The CDR3 DNA sequence: TGTGCCAGCAGTACCGGGACTACTCCCTACGAGCAGTACTTC.

This chain joins TRBV19 and TRBJ2-5, with D perhaps TRBD1 (5 bases). V was pared by 5 bases and J by 4 bases, with 14 bases between. Germline V CDR1 and CDR2: LNHDA, SQIVND (reference sequence). The CDR3 is 14 amino acids. In DNA, the CDR3 is TGTGCCAGTAGTCCCCCGGAAGGGGTAGAGACCCAGTACTTC. Protein sequence: CASSPPEGVETQYF.